This TCR beta chain derives from a study of blood T cell repertoires in COVID-19. With 2 bases removed from V and 0 bases from J, the gap between germline ends came to 11 bases. Looked up from germline, CDR1 is SGDLS and CDR2 is YYNGEE. This CDR3 is 16 amino acids long. Sequencing was performed with immunoSEQ multiplex PCR; in TCRdb, only in-frame clones are kept and a portion is missing. The repertoire holds 250,000 to 350,000 clones, with about 89% as singletons. This TCR derives from an older woman with acute or convalescent COVID-19. This chain uses TRBV9 with TRBJ1-4; D is unresolved. Sequencing was performed on peripheral blood. In DNA, the CDR3 is TGTGCCAGCAGCGTTTCTCCAGATGCAACTAATGAAAAACTGTTTTTT. It specifies CASSVSPDATNEKLFF.